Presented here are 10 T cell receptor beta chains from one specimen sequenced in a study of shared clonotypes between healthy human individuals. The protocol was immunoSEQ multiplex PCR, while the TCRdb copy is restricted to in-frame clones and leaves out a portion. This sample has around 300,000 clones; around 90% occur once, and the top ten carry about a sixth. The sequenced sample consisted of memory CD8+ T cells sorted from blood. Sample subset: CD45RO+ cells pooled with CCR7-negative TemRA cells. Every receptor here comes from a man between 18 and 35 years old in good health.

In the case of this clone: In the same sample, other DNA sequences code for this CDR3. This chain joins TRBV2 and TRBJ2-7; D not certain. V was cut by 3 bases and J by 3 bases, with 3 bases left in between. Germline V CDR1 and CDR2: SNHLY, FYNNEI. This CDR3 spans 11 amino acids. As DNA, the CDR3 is TGTGCCAGCAGTGATAGCTACGAGCAGTACTTC. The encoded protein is CASSDSYEQYF.

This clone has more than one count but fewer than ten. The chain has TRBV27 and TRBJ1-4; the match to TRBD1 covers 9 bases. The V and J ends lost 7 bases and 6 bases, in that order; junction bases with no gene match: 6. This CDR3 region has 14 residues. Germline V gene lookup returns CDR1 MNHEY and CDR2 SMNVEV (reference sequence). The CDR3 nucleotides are TGTGCCAGCATGAGGACAGGGGTCTATGAAAAACTGTTTTTT. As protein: CASMRTGVYEKLFF. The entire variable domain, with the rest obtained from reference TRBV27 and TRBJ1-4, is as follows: EAQVTQNPRYLITVTGKKLTVTCSQNMNHEYMSWYRQDPGLGLRQIYYSMNVEVTDKGDVPEGYKVSRKEKRNFPLILESPSPNQTSLYFCASMRTGVYEKLFFGSGTQLSVL.

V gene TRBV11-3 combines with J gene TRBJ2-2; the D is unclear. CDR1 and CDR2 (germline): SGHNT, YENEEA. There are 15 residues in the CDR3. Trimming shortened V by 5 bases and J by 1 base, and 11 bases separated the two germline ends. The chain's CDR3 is CASSTKVVNTGELFF. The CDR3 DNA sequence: TGTGCCAGCAGCACCAAGGTAGTGAACACCGGGGAGCTGTTTTTT.

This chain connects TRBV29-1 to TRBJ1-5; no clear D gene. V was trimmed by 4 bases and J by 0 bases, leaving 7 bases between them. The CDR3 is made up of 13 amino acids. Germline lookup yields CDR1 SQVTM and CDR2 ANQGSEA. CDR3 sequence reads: CSVANGSNQPQHF. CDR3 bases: TGCAGCGTTGCCAACGGTAGCAATCAGCCCCAGCATTTT. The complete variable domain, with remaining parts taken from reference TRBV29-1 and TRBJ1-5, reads SAVISQKPSRDICQRGTSLTIQCQVDSQVTMMFWYRQQPGQSLTLIATANQGSEATYESGFVIDKFPISRPNLTFSTLTVSNMSPEDSSIYLCSVANGSNQPQHFGDGTRLSIL.

The chain's CDR3 is CARSFPGESYEQYF. The CDR3 nucleotides are TGTGCCAGAAGCTTCCCAGGGGAATCCTACGAGCAGTACTTC. The V and J genes are TRBV5-3 and TRBJ2-7; D perhaps matches TRBD1 (6 bases). TRBV5-3 is filed as an ORF, its function uncertain. CDR3 length: 14 residues. The germline V and J ends were trimmed by 2 bases and 1 base, with 10 bases remaining between them.

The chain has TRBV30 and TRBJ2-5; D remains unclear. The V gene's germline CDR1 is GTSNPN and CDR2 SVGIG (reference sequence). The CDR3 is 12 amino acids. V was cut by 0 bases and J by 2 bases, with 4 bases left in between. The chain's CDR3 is CAWSVLQETQYF. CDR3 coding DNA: TGTGCCTGGAGTGTGCTGCAAGAGACCCAGTACTTC.

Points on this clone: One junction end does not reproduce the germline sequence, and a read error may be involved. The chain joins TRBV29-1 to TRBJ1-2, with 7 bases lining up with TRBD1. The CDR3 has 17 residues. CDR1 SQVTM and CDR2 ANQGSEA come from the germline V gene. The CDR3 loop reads CSFDGQETSLVNYGYTF. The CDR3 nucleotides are TGCAGCTTTGACGGACAGGAAACCTCTCTAGTCAACTATGGCTACACCTTC. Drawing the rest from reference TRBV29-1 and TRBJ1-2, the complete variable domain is SAVISQKPSRDICQRGTSLTIQCQVDSQVTMMFWYRQQPGQSLTLIATANQGSEATYESGFVIDKFPISRPNLTFSTLTVSNMSPEDSSIYLCSFDGQETSLVNYGYTFGSGTRLTVV.

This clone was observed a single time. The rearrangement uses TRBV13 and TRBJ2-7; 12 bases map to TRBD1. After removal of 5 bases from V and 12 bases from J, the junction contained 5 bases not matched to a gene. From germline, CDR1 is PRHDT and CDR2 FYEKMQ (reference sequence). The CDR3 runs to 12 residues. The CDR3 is CASSPRDRGPYF. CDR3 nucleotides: TGTGCCAGCAGCCCCCGGGACAGGGGGCCGTACTTC.

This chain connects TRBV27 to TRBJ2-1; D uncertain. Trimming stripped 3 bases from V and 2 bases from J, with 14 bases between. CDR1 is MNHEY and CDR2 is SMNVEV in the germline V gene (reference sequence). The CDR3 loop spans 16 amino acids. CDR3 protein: CASSLLLRIPYNEQFF. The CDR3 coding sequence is TGTGCCAGCAGTTTGCTTTTGCGGATTCCCTACAATGAGCAGTTCTTC.

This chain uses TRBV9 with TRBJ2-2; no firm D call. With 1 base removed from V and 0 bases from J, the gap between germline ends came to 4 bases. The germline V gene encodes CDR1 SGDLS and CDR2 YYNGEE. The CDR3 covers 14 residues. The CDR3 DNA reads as TGTGCCAGCAGCGTACTCCCGAACACCGGGGAGCTGTTTTTT. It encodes CASSVLPNTGELFF.